This TCR beta chain was retrieved from a study of graft-versus-host responses after intestinal transplantation. On the study more broadly: Uniformly, recipients were administered anti-thymocyte globulin induction with subsequent tacrolimus and steroids for around 3 years.

The method was immunoSEQ multiplex PCR; TCRdb's version includes in-frame clones alone and lacks a portion of them. The sample includes about 23,000 clones, roughly 90% seen only once; the top ten take around 2%. Looked up from germline, CDR1 is SGHTA and CDR2 is FQGTGA. This CDR3 is built from 19 residues. With 3 bases clipped from V and 5 bases from J, the junction kept 15 bases outside the gene matches. This material consisted of PBMCs, taken approximately 38 days after intestinal transplant. The sequence was obtained from a human patient who received an intestinal transplant, so some T cells may come from the graft donor. The chain recombines TRBV7-3 with TRBJ2-1; 11 bases map to TRBD1. CDR3 DNA sequence: TGTGCCAGCAGCTTTGTCAGCGCGCGGACAGGGGGCCAACACAATGAGCAGTTCTTC. Translated, it gives CASSFVSARTGGQHNEQFF.